The 17 T cell receptor beta chains listed next were all sequenced from one sample in a study of T cell changes during pregnancy in multiple sclerosis. The data were produced by immunoSEQ multiplex PCR, yet TCRdb's version contains in-frame clones alone and is incomplete. The sample shows some 57,000 clones, less than 95% of them seen only once. The sequencing here drew on CD4+ T cells from peripheral blood mononuclear cells, taken after pregnancy. The source is a female donor in good health, enrolled as a control in a pregnancy study.

This chain links TRBV7-2 with TRBJ1-1; 7 nucleotides agree with TRBD1. This CDR3 region has 15 residues. J was trimmed by 2 bases and V by 5 bases; bases with no gene match: 8. Per germline, CDR1 SGHTA and CDR2 FQGNSA. The CDR3 coding sequence is TGTGCCAGCAGCCTATACAGGGGAGCAAACACTGAAGCTTTCTTT. Amino acids: CASSLYRGANTEAFF.

The V call is TRBV5-6, the J call TRBJ2-2; 7 nucleotides line up with TRBD1. The CDR3 has 16 amino acids. CDR1 and CDR2 from the germline V gene are SGHDT and YYEEEE. J was trimmed by 1 base and V by 5 bases; bases with no gene match: 8. CDR3 in amino acids: CASRRLDRLNTGELFF. CDR3 DNA: TGTGCCAGCAGAAGGTTGGACAGGTTGAACACCGGGGAGCTGTTTTTT.

CDR3 nucleotides: TGTGCCAGCAGAGAACACAGGGAAATAAACTATGGCTACACCTTC. It encodes CASREHREINYGYTF. The rearrangement joins TRBV6-5 to TRBJ1-2, with TRBD1 as a possible D gene (6 bases). The CDR3 has 15 amino acids. In germline, CDR1 is MNHEY, CDR2 SVGAGI. V lost 6 bases and J lost 2, with 16 bases in between.

The rearrangement joins TRBV4-3 to TRBJ1-1; D gene ambiguous. Deletions cut 0 bases from V and 1 base from J, with 6 bases between. From germline, CDR1 is LGHNA and CDR2 YSLEER. The CDR3 spans 14 residues. CDR3 residues: CASSQEERNTEAFF. Here the CDR3 DNA reads TGCGCCAGCAGCCAAGAGGAGCGGAACACTGAAGCTTTCTTT.

The chain uses TRBV19 and TRBJ1-2; TRBD1 matches 12 bases. In germline, CDR1 is LNHDA, CDR2 SQIVND (reference sequence). The V gene end was trimmed by 3 bases and the J gene end by 7 bases; junction bases not matched to a gene: 15. The CDR3 contains 18 residues. CDR3 coding DNA: TGTGCCAGTAGTATGATGGGGGGACAGGGGGCCGCATGGGGTGGCTACACCTTC. Residues: CASSMMGGQGAAWGGYTF.

This clone has only one observation. The chain has TRBV5-8 and TRBJ1-1; no reliable D call. CDR1 and CDR2 from the germline V gene are SGHTS and YDEGEE. CDR3 length: 16 residues. V was cut by 0 bases and J by 4 bases, with 16 bases left in between. CDR3 DNA sequence: TGTGCCAGCAGCTTGGAGCCAGTTCGAGGAGGCACTGAAGCTTTCTTT. It translates to CASSLEPVRGGTEAFF.

This chain links TRBV5-1 with TRBJ2-7, with D perhaps matching TRBD2 (5 bases). CDR3 size: 17 residues. Trimming cost V 5 bases and J 3 bases, with 24 bases left between them. In germline, CDR1 is SGHRS, CDR2 YFSETQ. The CDR3 bases are TGCGCCAGCAGTCCACTACTCCGGGCAGAGGGATTCTACGAGCAGTACTTC. Encoded protein: CASSPLLRAEGFYEQYF. The full variable domain, completed using reference TRBV5-1 and TRBJ2-7, is KAGVTQTPRYLIKTRGQQVTLSCSPISGHRSVSWYQQTPGQGLQFLFEYFSETQRNKGNFPGRFSGRQFSNSRSEMNVSTLELGDSALYLCASSPLLRAEGFYEQYFGPGTRLTVT.

This clone was recorded a few times. This chain uses TRBV5-1 with TRBJ1-1; D not resolved. With 0 bases removed from V and 7 bases from J, the gap between germline ends came to 22 bases. The CDR3 has 17 residues. Germline assignment: CDR1 SGHRS and CDR2 YFSETQ. The CDR3 bases are TGCGCCAGCAGCTTGGATCGCGGGAGAAATAGCCCGGGTGAAGCTTTCTTT. This encodes CASSLDRGRNSPGEAFF.

Worth noting for this clone: At one boundary the junction diverges from the germline segment, which might be a read error. This chain joins TRBV4-2 and TRBJ2-7; 10 nucleotides agree with TRBD2. The CDR3 is 15 residues long. Germline CDR1 is LGHNA and CDR2 is YNFKEQ. CDR3 DNA: TGTACCAGCAGCCAAGAAAGCGGGGGGGCCGGCGAGCAGTACTTC. It translates to CTSSQESGGAGEQYF.

The chain couples TRBV6-6 to TRBJ2-7; 9 bases match TRBD1. The CDR3 has 14 amino acids. Trimming removed 10 bases from V and 4 bases from J; junction bases left unmatched: 11. The V gene's germline CDR1 is MNHNY and CDR2 SVGAGI (reference sequence). The CDR3: CATNPGQGIYEQYF. The CDR3 coding sequence is TGTGCCACCAACCCGGGACAGGGAATTTACGAGCAGTACTTC.

The chain uses TRBV30 and TRBJ1-4; 9 bases fit TRBD1. The CDR3 extends over 13 amino acids. Germline V gene sequence: CDR1 GTSNPN, CDR2 SVGIG (reference sequence). With 5 bases clipped from V and 7 bases from J, the junction kept 5 bases outside the gene matches. The CDR3 is CAWSLDRGEKLFF. The CDR3 nucleotides read TGTGCCTGGTCCCTGGACAGGGGTGAAAAACTGTTTTTT.

The chain combines TRBV7-2 with TRBJ1-6; TRBD1 is a possible D gene (6 bases). This CDR3 is built from 13 residues. The V gene's germline CDR1 is SGHTA and CDR2 FQGNSA. The V and J ends lost 4 bases and 9 bases respectively, with 10 bases between them. The CDR3: CASSYTGTSPLHF. CDR3 coding DNA: TGTGCCAGCAGCTATACAGGGACTTCACCCCTCCACTTT.

This clone occurred once. V gene TRBV18 combines with J gene TRBJ1-2; 8 positions agree with TRBD1. The junction had 12 bases not matched to a gene; V was cut back by 6 bases and J by 6 bases. The CDR3 is made up of 15 amino acids. CDR1 is KGHSH, CDR2 LQKENI, per germline. The CDR3: CASSPRTGMGDGYTF. The CDR3 DNA follows: TGTGCCAGCTCTCCGAGGACAGGGATGGGGGATGGCTACACCTTC. The whole variable domain, remainder taken from reference TRBV18 and TRBJ1-2, is NAGVMQNPRHLVRRRGQEARLRCSPMKGHSHVYWYRQLPEEGLKFMVYLQKENIIDESGMPKERFSAEFPKEGPSILRIQQVVRGDSAAYFCASSPRTGMGDGYTFGSGTRLTVV.

This chain's CDR3 is CASSLGQIEQYF. The CDR3 DNA sequence: TGTGCCAGCTCCCTGGGGCAGATCGAGCAGTACTTC. The J gene is TRBJ2-7, the V gene TRBV18, with a tentative D call TRBD1 (5 bases). The CDR3 covers 12 residues. Germline CDR1 reads KGHSH; CDR2 reads LQKENI. Trimming shortened V by 6 bases and J by 6 bases, and 12 bases separated the two germline ends.

V usage is TRBV5-6 and J usage is TRBJ1-2; a possible D gene is TRBD1 (6 bases). Trimming stripped 1 base from V and 7 bases from J, with 17 bases between. This CDR3 contains 15 residues. Germline CDR1 and CDR2: SGHDT and YYEEEE. The CDR3 spells CASSLYGGAVFGYTF. The DNA of the CDR3 is TGTGCCAGCAGCTTGTATGGGGGGGCCGTTTTTGGCTACACCTTC.

This clone was picked up one time. This chain joins TRBV6-6 and TRBJ2-3; D is possibly TRBD2 (5 bases). Germline-derived CDR1 and CDR2 are MNHNY and SVGAGI (reference sequence). V lost 2 bases and J lost 0, with 12 bases in between. The CDR3 has 16 amino acids. The CDR3 DNA is TGTGCCAGCAGTTACGGGGAGATAAGCAGCACAGATACGCAGTATTTT. Protein: CASSYGEISSTDTQYF.

V gene TRBV6-4 combines with J gene TRBJ2-1; possibly TRBD1 for D (6 bases). The CDR3 has 16 amino acids. Germline assignment: CDR1 MRHNA and CDR2 SNTAGT. V was shortened by 0 bases and J by 2 bases, with 11 bases between the two germline ends. This chain's CDR3 is CASSDSQGGPYNEQFF. The CDR3 DNA follows: TGTGCCAGCAGTGACTCACAGGGTGGACCCTACAATGAGCAGTTCTTC.